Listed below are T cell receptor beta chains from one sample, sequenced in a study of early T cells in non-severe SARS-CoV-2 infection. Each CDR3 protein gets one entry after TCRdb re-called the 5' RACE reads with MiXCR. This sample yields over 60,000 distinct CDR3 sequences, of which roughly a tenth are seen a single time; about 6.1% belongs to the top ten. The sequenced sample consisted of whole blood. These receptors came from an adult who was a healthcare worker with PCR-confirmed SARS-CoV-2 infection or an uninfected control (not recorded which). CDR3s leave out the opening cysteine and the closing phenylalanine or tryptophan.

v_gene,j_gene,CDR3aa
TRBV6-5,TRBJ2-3,ASSLDTTDTQY
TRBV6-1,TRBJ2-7,ASEGTARYEQY
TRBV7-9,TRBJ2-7,ASSPHRNPYEQY
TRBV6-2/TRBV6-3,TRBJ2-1,ASSTSGENQF
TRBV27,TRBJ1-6,ASGMTGSSPLH
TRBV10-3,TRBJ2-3,AISERGGSSADTQY
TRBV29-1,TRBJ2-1,SLRDRGLENEQF
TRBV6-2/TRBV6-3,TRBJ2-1,ASGRSGLAGDSQF
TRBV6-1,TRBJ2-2,ASSEDGSFPRSGELF
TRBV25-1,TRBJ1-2,ASSERTARGGYT
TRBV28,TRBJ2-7,ASSLTRVNYEQY
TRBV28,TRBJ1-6,ASSIPTGLHSPLH
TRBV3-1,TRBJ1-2,ASSPGQGAWYGYT
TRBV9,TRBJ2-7,ASSVGWAAAMYEQY
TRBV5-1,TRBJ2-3,ASSLEGTSPDTQY
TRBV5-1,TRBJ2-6,ASSVGTTGGDVLT
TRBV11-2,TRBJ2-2,ASPRALASNTGELF
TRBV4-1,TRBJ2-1,ASSQDWETGGYNEQF
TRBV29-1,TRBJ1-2,SARDMVYGYT
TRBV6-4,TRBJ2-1,ASSAVTSGRYNEQF
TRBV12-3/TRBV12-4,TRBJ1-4,ASSFIGDEKLF
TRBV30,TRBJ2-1,AWRRGAANEQF
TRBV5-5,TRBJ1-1,ASSLSGVTEAF
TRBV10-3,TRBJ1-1,AIRITWNTEAF
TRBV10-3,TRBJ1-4,AIRANEKLF
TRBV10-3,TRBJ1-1,AADRGPLNTEAF
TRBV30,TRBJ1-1,AWTPSGGWNTEAF
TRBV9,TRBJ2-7,ASSVSGTVDPYEQY
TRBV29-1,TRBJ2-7,SVTDGTYEQY
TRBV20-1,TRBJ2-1,STRRDSLMRNEQF
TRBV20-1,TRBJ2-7,SANREGYEQY
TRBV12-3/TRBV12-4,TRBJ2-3,ASSGPTGTDTQY
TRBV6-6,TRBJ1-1,ASSYSGQANTEAF